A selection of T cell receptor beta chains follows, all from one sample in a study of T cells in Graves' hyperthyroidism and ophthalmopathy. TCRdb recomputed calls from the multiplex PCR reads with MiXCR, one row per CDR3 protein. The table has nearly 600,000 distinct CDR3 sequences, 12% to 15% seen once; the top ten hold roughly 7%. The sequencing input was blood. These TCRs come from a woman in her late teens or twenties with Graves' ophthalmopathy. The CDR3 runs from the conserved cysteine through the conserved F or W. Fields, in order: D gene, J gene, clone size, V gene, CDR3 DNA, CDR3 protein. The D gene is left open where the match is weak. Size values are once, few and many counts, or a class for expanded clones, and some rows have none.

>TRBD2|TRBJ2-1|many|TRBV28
TGTGCCAGCAGCTTAGCGGGAAGGGTCGGTGAGCAGTTCTTC
CASSLAGRVGEQFF
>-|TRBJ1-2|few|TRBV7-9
TGTGCCAGCAGCTTCGATCAGGGCGGCTACACCTTC
CASSFDQGGYTF
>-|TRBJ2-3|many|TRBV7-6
TGTGCCAGCAGCTCCGAGCTGGAGATACCCCAGGATACGCAGTATTTT
CASSSELEIPQDTQYF
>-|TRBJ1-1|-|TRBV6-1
TGTGCCAGCAGGGACCACACCCGGGACGGTGAAGCTTTCTTT
CASRDHTRDGEAFF
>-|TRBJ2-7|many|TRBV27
TGTGCCAGCAGTCCTACTCCTGGGGAGCAGTACTTC
CASSPTPGEQYF
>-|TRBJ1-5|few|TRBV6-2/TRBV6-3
TGTGCCAGCAGTTATTGGGGAATATATAGCAATCAGCCCCAGCATTTT
CASSYWGIYSNQPQHF
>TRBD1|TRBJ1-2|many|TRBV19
TGTGCCAGTAGTATGGGACAGCTTCCGATCTATGGCTACACCTTC
CASSMGQLPIYGYTF
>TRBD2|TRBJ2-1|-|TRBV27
TGTGCCAGCAGTATCGCCGGGACTAGCGGGATTTCCTACAATGAGCAGTTCTTC
CASSIAGTSGISYNEQFF
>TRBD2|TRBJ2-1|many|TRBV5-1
TGCGCCAGCAGCTTGGGAAGAGGTCTAGCGGGGCTGAATGAGCAGTTCTTC
CASSLGRGLAGLNEQFF
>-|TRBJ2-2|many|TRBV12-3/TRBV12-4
TGTGCCAGCAGTCCGACGGTGGGTCCGAACACCGGGGAGCTGTTTTTT
CASSPTVGPNTGELFF
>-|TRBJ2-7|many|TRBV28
TGTGCCAGCGGCCGTCGGGTTTGGGGGGCCTACGAGCAGTACTTC
CASGRRVWGAYEQYF
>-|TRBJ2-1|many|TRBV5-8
TGTGCCAGCAGCCGTGACGGAGGGAGCTCCTACAATGAGCAGTTCTTC
CASSRDGGSSYNEQFF
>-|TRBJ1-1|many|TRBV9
TGTGCCAGCAGCGTAGACGACACAGGGTATGAAGCTTTCTTT
CASSVDDTGYEAFF
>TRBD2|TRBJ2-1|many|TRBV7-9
TGTGCCAGCAGCTTAGCTCCGGGAGGCAATGAGCAGTTCTTC
CASSLAPGGNEQFF
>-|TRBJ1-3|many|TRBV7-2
TGTGCCAGCAGCGTTGTCGGGTCTGGAAACACCATATATTTT
CASSVVGSGNTIYF
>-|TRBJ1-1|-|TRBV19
TGTGCCAGTAGTACTCGAGAGGGCACTGAAGCTTTCTTT
CASSTREGTEAFF
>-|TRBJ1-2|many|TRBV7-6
TGTGCCAGCAGCCCGGCGGGTAACACCATTGCCGAAGGCTACACCTTC
CASSPAGNTIAEGYTF
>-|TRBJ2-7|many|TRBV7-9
TGTGCCAGCAGCTTAGCGTCAAGTTACCGGGAGCAGTACTTC
CASSLASSYREQYF
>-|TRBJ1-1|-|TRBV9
TGTGCCAGCAGGCCGGTGGGTGGCACTGAAGCTTTCTTT
CASRPVGGTEAFF
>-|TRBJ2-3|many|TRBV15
TGTGCCACCAGCAGAGTGGAGACAGATACGCAGTATTTT
CATSRVETDTQYF
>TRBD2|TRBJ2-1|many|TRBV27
TGTGCCAGTTATAAGTGGGGGAGGGCCAATGAGCAGTTCTTC
CASYKWGRANEQFF
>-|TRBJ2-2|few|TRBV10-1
TGCGCCAGCAAGGGATCCACTAATATGACGGGACGTCGCACCGGGGAGCTGTTTTTT
CASKGSTNMTGRRTGELFF
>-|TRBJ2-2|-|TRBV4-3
TGCGCCAGTAAGGGGGGGGGTAACACCGGGGAGCTGTTTTTT
CASKGGGNTGELFF
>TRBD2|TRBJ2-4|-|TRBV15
TGTGCCACCAGGGACGGGGGGGGAGCCAAAAACATTCAGTACTTC
CATRDGGGAKNIQYF
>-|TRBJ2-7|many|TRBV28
TGTGCCAGCAGGACCTCTGGGCACGAGCAGTACTTC
CASRTSGHEQYF
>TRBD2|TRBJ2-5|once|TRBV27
TGTGCCAGCAGTGTGACTAGCGGGAGTGCCCAAGAGACCCAGTACTTC
CASSVTSGSAQETQYF
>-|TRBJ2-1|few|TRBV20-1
TGCAGTGCGGACGACAGGTACAATGAGCAGTTCTTC
CSADDRYNEQFF
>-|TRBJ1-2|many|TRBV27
TGTGCCAGCAGTTTCGGGACCTCCAGGAATGGCTACACCTTC
CASSFGTSRNGYTF
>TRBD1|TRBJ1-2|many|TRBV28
TGTGCCAGCATCCCAACCGACAGGGTGAACTATGGCTACACCTTC
CASIPTDRVNYGYTF
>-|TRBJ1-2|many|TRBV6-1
TGTGCCAGCAGTCTAAGGGGGGTAGGGGTAAGCTATGGCTACACCTTC
CASSLRGVGVSYGYTF
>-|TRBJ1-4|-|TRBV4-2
TGTACCAGCAGCCAAGCCTATGAGACGGCAACTAATGAAAAACTGTTTTTT
CTSSQAYETATNEKLFF
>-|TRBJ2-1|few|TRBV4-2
TGTGCCAGCAGCCCCCTCGTGGGTAATGAGCAGTTCTTC
CASSPLVGNEQFF
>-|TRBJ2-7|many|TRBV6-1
TGTGCCAGCAGTGAAGGCGGCGGGATTATCGACGAGCAGTACTTC
CASSEGGGIIDEQYF
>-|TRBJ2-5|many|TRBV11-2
TGTGCCAGCAGACCGACAGCTATTCAAGAGACCCAGTACTTC
CASRPTAIQETQYF
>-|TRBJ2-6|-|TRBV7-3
TGTGTCAGCAGCAAACAGGGATCTGGGGCCAACGTCCTGACTTTC
CVSSKQGSGANVLTF
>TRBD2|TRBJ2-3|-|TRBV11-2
TGTGCCAGCAGCTTAGGTCCAGCGGGGAGCACAGATACGCAGTATTTT
CASSLGPAGSTDTQYF
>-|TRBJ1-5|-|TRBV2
TGTGCCAGCAGTGAAGAGTGGGAAAATCAGCCCCAGCATTTT
CASSEEWENQPQHF
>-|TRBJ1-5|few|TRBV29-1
TGCAGCGTTGACGGGGGTGCGGGGAATCAGCCCCAGCATTTT
CSVDGGAGNQPQHF
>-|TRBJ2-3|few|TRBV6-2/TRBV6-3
TGTGCCAGCACCACAGGGGACTGGAGCACAGATACGCAGTATTTT
CASTTGDWSTDTQYF
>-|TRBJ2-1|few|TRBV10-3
TGTGCCATCAGTAGACTAATTATAACCTACAATGAGCAGTTCTTC
CAISRLIITYNEQFF
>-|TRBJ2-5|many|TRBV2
TGTGCCAGCAGAGGGGCAGTCTCGGGAAAGACCCAGTACTTC
CASRGAVSGKTQYF